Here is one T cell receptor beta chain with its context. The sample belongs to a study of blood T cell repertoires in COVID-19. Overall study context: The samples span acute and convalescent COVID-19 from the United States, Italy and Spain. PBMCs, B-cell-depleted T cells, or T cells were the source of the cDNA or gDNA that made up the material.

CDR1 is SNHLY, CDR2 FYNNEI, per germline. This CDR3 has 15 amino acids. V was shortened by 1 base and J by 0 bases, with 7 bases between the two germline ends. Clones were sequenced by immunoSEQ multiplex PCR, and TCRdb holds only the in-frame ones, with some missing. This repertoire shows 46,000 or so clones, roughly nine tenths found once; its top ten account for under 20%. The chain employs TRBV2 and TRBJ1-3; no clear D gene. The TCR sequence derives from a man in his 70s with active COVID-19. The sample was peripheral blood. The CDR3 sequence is CASSEVSYSGNTIYF. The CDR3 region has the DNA TGTGCCAGCAGTGAAGTATCTTACTCTGGAAACACCATATATTTT.